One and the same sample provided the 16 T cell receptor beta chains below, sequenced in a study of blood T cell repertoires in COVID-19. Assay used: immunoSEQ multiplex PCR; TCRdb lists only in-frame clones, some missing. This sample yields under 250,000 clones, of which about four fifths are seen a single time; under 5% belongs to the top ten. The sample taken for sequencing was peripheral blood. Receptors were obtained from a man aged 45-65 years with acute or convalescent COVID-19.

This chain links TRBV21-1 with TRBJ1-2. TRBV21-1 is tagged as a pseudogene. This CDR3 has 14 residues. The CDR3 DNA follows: TGTGCCAGCAGCAAAGCGCGGGGCAGGGTCAGCTACACCTTC. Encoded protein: CASSKARGRVSYTF.

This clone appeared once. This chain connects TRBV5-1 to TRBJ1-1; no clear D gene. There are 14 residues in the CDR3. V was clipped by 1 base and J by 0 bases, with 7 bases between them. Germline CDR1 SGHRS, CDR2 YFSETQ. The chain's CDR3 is CASSLYSLNTEAFF. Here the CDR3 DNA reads TGCGCCAGCAGCTTGTACAGCTTGAACACTGAAGCTTTCTTT.

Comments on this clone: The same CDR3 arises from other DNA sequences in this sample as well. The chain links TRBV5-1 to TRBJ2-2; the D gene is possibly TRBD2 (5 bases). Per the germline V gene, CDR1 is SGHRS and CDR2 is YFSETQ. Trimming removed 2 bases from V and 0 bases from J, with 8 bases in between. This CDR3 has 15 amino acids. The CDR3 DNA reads TGCGCCAGCAGCTTAGGAGGTACGAACACCGGGGAGCTGTTTTTT. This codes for CASSLGGTNTGELFF. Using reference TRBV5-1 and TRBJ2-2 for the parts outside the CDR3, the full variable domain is KAGVTQTPRYLIKTRGQQVTLSCSPISGHRSVSWYQQTPGQGLQFLFEYFSETQRNKGNFPGRFSGRQFSNSRSEMNVSTLELGDSALYLCASSLGGTNTGELFFGEGSRLTVL.

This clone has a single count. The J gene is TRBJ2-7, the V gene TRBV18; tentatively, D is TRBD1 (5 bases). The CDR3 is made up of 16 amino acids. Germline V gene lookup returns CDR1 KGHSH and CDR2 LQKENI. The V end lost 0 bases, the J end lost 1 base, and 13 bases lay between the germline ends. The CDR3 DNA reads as TGTGCCAGCTCACCACCGGCAGGGCCCCTGTCCTACGAGCAGTACTTC. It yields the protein CASSPPAGPLSYEQYF.

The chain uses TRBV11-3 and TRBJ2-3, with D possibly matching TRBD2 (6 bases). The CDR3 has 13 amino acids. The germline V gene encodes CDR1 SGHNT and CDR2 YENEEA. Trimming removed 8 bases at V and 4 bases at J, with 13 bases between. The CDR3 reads CASETGVSDTQYF. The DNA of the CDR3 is TGTGCCAGCGAGACGGGAGTTTCAGATACGCAGTATTTT.

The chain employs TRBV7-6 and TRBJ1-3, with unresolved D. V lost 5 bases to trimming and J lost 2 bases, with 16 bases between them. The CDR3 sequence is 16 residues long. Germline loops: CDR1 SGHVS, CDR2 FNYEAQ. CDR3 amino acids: CASSLNNALTGNTIYF. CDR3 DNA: TGTGCCAGCAGCCTCAACAATGCATTGACTGGAAACACCATATATTTT.

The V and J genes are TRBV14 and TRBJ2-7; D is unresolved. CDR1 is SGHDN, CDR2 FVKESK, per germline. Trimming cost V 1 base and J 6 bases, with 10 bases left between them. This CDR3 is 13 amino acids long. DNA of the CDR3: TGTGCCAGCAGCCAAGTTGTTTCGGGCGAGCAGTACTTC. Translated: CASSQVVSGEQYF.

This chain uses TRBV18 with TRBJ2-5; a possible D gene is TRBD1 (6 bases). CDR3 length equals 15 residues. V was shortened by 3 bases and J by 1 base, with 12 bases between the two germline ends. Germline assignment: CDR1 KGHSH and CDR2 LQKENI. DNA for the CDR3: TGTGCCAGCTCACCCGGCGAAGGGGGCCAAGAGACCCAGTACTTC. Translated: CASSPGEGGQETQYF.

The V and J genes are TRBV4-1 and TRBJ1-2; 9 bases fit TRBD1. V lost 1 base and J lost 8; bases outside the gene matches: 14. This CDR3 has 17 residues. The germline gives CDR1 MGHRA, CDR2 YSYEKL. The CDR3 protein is CASSQGGAFGTGLGYTF. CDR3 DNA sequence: TGCGCCAGCAGCCAAGGGGGCGCATTTGGGACAGGGCTCGGCTACACCTTC.

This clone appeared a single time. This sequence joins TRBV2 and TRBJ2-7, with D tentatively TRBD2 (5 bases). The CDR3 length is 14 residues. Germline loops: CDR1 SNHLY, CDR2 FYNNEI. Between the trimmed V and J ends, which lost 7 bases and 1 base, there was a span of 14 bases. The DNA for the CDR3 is TGTGCCAGCAAGGCGGGCAGCCAATCCTACGAGCAGTACTTC. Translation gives CASKAGSQSYEQYF. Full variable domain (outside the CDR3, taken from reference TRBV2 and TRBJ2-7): EPEVTQTPSHQVTQMGQEVILRCVPISNHLYFYWYRQILGQKVEFLVSFYNNEISEKSEIFDDQFSVERPDGSNFTLKIRSTKLEDSAMYFCASKAGSQSYEQYFGPGTRLTVT.

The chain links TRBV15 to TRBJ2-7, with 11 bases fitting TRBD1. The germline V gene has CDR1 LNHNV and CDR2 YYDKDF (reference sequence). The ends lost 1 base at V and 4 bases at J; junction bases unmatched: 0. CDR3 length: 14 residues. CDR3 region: CATSRGDRGYEQYF. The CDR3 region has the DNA TGTGCCACCAGCAGAGGGGACAGGGGGTACGAGCAGTACTTC.

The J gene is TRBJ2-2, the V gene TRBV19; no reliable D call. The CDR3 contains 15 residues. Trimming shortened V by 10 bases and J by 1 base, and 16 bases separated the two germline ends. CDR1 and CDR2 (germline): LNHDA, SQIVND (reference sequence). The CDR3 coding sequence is TGTGCCACCAGTACGCCCACCGAGAACACCGGGGAGCTGTTTTTT. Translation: CATSTPTENTGELFF.

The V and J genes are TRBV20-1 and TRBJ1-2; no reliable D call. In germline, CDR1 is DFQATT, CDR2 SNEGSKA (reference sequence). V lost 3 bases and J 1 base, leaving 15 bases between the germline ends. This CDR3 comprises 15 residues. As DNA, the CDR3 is TGCAGTGCTAGTCGCGGCACCCTCTTTAACTATGGCTACACCTTC. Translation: CSASRGTLFNYGYTF.

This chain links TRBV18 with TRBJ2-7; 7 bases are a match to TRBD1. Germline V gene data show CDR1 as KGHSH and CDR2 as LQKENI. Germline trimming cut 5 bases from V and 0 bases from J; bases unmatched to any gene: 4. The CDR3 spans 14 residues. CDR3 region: CASSRGQDSYEQYF. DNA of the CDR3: TGTGCCAGCTCAAGAGGACAGGACTCCTACGAGCAGTACTTC.

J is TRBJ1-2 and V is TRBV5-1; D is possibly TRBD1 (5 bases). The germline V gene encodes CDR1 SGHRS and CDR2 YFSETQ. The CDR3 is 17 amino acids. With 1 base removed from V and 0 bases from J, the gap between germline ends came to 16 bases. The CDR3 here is CASSLTGVTVTNYGYTF. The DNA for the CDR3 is TGCGCCAGCAGCTTGACAGGCGTAACAGTGACTAACTATGGCTACACCTTC.

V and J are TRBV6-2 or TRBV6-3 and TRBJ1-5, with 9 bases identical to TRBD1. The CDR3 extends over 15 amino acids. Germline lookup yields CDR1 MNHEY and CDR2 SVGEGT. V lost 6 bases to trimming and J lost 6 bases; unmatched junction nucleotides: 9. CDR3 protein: CASSPTDRGVQPQHF. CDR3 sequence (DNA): TGTGCCAGCAGCCCGACCGACAGGGGGGTTCAGCCCCAGCATTTT.